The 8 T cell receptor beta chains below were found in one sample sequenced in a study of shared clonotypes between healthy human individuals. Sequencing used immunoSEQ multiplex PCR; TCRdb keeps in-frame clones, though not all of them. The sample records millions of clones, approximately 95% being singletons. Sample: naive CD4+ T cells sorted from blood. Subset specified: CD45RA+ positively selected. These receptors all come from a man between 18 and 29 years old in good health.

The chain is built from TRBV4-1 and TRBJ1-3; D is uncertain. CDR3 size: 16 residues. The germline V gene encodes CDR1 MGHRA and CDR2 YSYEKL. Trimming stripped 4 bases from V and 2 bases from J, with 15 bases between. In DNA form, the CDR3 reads TGCGCCAGCAGCCTAGTATACAGCCCTACTGGAAACACCATATATTTT. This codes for CASSLVYSPTGNTIYF.

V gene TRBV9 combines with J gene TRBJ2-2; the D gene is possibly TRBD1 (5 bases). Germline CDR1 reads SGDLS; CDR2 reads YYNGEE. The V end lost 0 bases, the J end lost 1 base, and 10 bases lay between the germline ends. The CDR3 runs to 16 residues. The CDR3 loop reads CASSVVSQGNTGELFF. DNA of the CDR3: TGTGCCAGCAGCGTAGTGTCGCAGGGGAACACCGGGGAGCTGTTTTTT.

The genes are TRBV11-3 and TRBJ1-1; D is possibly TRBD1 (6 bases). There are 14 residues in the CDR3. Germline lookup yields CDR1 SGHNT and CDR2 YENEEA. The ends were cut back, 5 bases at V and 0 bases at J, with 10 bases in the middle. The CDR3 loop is CASSQGHLNTEAFF. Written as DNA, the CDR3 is TGTGCCAGCAGCCAGGGACACCTGAACACTGAAGCTTTCTTT.

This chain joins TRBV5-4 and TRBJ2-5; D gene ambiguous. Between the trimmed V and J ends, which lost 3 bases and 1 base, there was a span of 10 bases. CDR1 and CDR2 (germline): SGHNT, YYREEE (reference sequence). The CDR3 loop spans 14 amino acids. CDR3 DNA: TGTGCCAGCAGCTCCTTTAGCAGCCAAGAGACCCAGTACTTC. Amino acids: CASSSFSSQETQYF.

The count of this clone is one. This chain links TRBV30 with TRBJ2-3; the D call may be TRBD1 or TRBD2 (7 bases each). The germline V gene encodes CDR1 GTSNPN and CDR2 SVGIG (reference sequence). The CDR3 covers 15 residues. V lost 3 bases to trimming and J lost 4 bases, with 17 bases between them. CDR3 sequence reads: CAWSRGGGSSDTQYF. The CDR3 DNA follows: TGTGCCTGGAGCCGAGGGGGCGGGAGTTCAGATACGCAGTATTTT.

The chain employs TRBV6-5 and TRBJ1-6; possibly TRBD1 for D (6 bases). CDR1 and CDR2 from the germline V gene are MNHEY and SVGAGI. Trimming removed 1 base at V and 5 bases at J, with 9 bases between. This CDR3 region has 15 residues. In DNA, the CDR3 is TGTGCCAGCAGTTACTGGAGACAGGATAATTCACCCCTCCACTTT. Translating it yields CASSYWRQDNSPLHF.

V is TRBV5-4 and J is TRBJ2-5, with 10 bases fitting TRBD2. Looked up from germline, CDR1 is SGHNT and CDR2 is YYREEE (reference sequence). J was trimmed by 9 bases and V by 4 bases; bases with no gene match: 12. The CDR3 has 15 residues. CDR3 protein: CASSPTSGPQGAQYF. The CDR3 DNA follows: TGTGCCAGCAGCCCGACTAGCGGGCCCCAAGGGGCCCAGTACTTC.

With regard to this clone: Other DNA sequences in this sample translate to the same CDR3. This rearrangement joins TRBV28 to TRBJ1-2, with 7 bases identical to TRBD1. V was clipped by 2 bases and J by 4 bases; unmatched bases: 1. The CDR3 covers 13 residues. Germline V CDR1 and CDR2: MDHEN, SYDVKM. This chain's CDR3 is CASSLRDSYGYTF. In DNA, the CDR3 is TGTGCCAGCAGTTTAAGGGACAGCTATGGCTACACCTTC.